A selection of T cell receptor beta chains follows, all from one sample in a study of cytomegalovirus exposure and HLA in healthy donors. Only in-frame clones appear in the TCRdb table, and some are missing; sequencing was by immunoSEQ multiplex PCR. The sample records 120,000 or so clones, 80% being singletons. The specimen was PBMCs. The source of these receptors is a man between 25 and 39 years old in good health and CMV-seropositive. Each CDR3 is given with its conserved first and last residue. D genes are given only for firm matches. Clone size is not always given. Where it is, it says once, few, many or a class for expanded clones.

D	size	J	V	DNA	CDR3
NA	NA	TRBJ2-7	TRBV21-1	TGTGCCAGCAGCAGGACAGGGGGACCCTACGAGCAGTACTTC	CASSRTGGPYEQYF
TRBD2	NA	TRBJ2-3	TRBV6-4	TGTGCCAGCAGTGACGGCGGGGGGGCAGATACGCAGTATTTT	CASSDGGGADTQYF
TRBD2	NA	TRBJ2-7	TRBV7-9	TGTTCCAGCAGCTTAGGGCTAGCGGGGGGCCGAATCTACGAGCAGTACTTC	CSSSLGLAGGRIYEQYF
NA	NA	TRBJ2-5	TRBV30	TGTGCCTGGGATAGGGGGGGAGAGACCCAGTACTTC	CAWDRGGETQYF
TRBD1	NA	TRBJ2-2	TRBV9	TGTGCCAGCAGCGTAGCTGCAGGGGGCGACGCCGGGGAGCTGTTTTTT	CASSVAAGGDAGELFF
NA	once	TRBJ1-4	TRBV5-6	TGTGCCAGCAGCTTGGTAATGCGGGATAATGAAAAACTGTTTTTT	CASSLVMRDNEKLFF
TRBD1	NA	TRBJ1-6	TRBV10-3	TGTGCCATCACCACAGGGGATTCACCCCTCCACTTT	CAITTGDSPLHF
NA	few	TRBJ2-2	TRBV18	TGTGCCAGCTCACCACTGTCTACGAACACCGGGGAGCTGTTTTTT	CASSPLSTNTGELFF
NA	NA	TRBJ2-7	TRBV21-1	TGTGCCAGCAGCAAGAACCGCTGGGGAGAGTACGAGCAGTACTTC	CASSKNRWGEYEQYF
NA	NA	TRBJ2-5	TRBV9	TGTGCCAGCCGGGCGGGGACCGAAGAGACCCAGTACTTC	CASRAGTEETQYF
NA	NA	TRBJ1-2	TRBV9	TGTGCCAGCAGCGTAGCAGCTAACTATGGCTACACCTTC	CASSVAANYGYTF
NA	NA	TRBJ2-1	TRBV7-9	TGTGCCAGCAGCCAATCTGGGGGCCCGATCTTC	CASSQSGGPIF
NA	once	TRBJ1-5	TRBV4-1	TGCGCCAGCAGCCAAGTCCTACTCCAGCCCCAGCATTTT	CASSQVLLQPQHF
NA	NA	TRBJ1-2	TRBV11-2	TGTGCCAGCAGCTTAAGGAAAGGGGATGGCTACACCTTC	CASSLRKGDGYTF
TRBD1	NA	TRBJ1-1	TRBV5-1	TGCGCCAGCAGCTTGAGCCCAGGGGGCGCTTCGAACACTGAAGCTTTCTTT	CASSLSPGGASNTEAFF
NA	NA	TRBJ1-2	TRBV25-1	TGTGCCAGCCGCACCACCACAGGGAATGGCTACACCTTC	CASRTTTGNGYTF
TRBD1	NA	TRBJ2-5	TRBV7-9	TGTGCCAGCAGCGACCGGGACAGGGGTGAGACCCAGTACTTC	CASSDRDRGETQYF
TRBD1	NA	TRBJ2-6	TRBV13	TGTGCCAGCAGCCTACAGGGGGCGCGTCGTGGGGCCAACGTCCTGACTTTC	CASSLQGARRGANVLTF
NA	NA	TRBJ2-1	TRBV19	TGTGCCAGTAGTATAGATTTCCTAGCGACCAATGAGCAGTTCTTC	CASSIDFLATNEQFF
TRBD2	NA	TRBJ2-3	TRBV29-1	TGCAGCGTTGAGCGGGGTCAGGCGGGGGGCCCAGATACGCAGTATTTT	CSVERGQAGGPDTQYF
NA	few	TRBJ2-6	TRBV5-6	TGTGCCAGCAGCTTTTACTCTGGGGCCAACGTCCTGACTTTC	CASSFYSGANVLTF
TRBD2	NA	TRBJ2-1	TRBV20-1	TGCAGTGCTACACCCGGGACTATACCGTTCTTC	CSATPGTIPFF
TRBD1	NA	TRBJ1-1	TRBV4-1	TGCGCCAGCAGCCCCGAGACAGGGGGCACTGAAGCTTTCTTT	CASSPETGGTEAFF
TRBD2	NA	TRBJ2-3	TRBV25-1	TGTGCCAGCAGTGAGCTAGCGGGGAGCACAGATACGCAGTATTTT	CASSELAGSTDTQYF
NA	NA	TRBJ1-2	TRBV6-1	TGTGCCAGCAGTGACCCCAGGGCAGGGGCTAACTATGGCTACACCTTC	CASSDPRAGANYGYTF
NA	NA	TRBJ2-7	TRBV18	TGTGCCAGCTCGCCTTTCGAGGTCCACGAGCAGTACTTC	CASSPFEVHEQYF
NA	NA	TRBJ2-7	TRBV19	TGTGCCAGTAGTATAGTGACTTCTTCTCAGCAGTACTTC	CASSIVTSSQQYF
NA	NA	TRBJ1-2	TRBV10-1	TGCGCCAGCAGTGATTTAGCAGAAGGCTACACCTTC	CASSDLAEGYTF